This T cell receptor (beta chain) was obtained from a study of regulatory T cells in long-lasting Graves disease. This clonotype has a count of ten or more. This CDR3 has 14 amino acids. V was clipped by 6 bases and J by 0 bases, with 12 bases between them. The germline V gene has CDR1 SQVTM and CDR2 ANQGSEA. The authors built TCR beta libraries using iRepertoire HTBI primers and Arm-PCR of CDR3 regions. TCRdb called the multiplex PCR reads again in MiXCR, with one record for every CDR3 protein. The data hold 300,000 to 350,000 distinct CDR3 sequences, with around 20% observed a single time. This sample's time point: persistent/refractory GD, antithyroid drugs over 5 years with positive TRAb. The TCR library was made from RNA that had been extracted from PBMCs in TRIzol.

The sample consisted of peripheral blood mononuclear cells (PBMCs), taken when the disease was refractory, from a patient treated with antithyroid drugs. This sequence was found in a female donor with Graves disease. The chain uses TRBV29-1 and TRBJ1-3; possible D gene TRBD1, 6 bases. The CDR3 spells CSVGGQNSGNTIYF. The CDR3 coding sequence is TGCAGCGTCGGGGGACAAAACTCTGGAAACACCATATATTTT.